This TCR beta chain was recorded in a study of glioma-infiltrating T cells. General observations from the study: Only very few CDR3 sequences appeared in both tissue and blood. Above-expected tissue-blood divergence occurred in all gliomas, most in low-grade ones.

Amplification of TCR alpha and beta CDR3 regions from RNA used iRepertoire nested multiplex PCR. One-step reverse transcription and amplification started from approximately 100-400 ng of tissue mRNA or PBMC total RNA. TCRdb called the multiplex PCR reads again in MiXCR, with one record for every CDR3 protein. The repertoire includes around 120,000 distinct CDR3 sequences, around 25% of them detected once, and approximately 26% sits in the top ten. Germline V CDR1 and CDR2: SGHDN, FVKESK. This CDR3 is 13 amino acids long. A note on this clonotype: What it binds is unknown.

Sequencing was carried out using glioma tissue, nonneoplastic brain tissue, or PBMCs (not recorded which). The V and J genes are TRBV14 and TRBJ2-7; weak D call: TRBD2 (5 bases). The source of this sequence is a human donor with low-grade glioma or glioblastoma, undergoing nonglioma brain surgery, or in good health (not recorded which). The CDR3 is CASIQTLAGEQYV. CDR3 coding DNA: TGTGCCAGCATCCAAACTCTGGCGGGCGAGCAGTACGTC.